This T cell receptor beta chain was identified during a study of technical replicates of blood from a handful of donors. The V end was cut by 2 bases, the J end by 3 bases, with 8 bases between. There are 13 residues in the CDR3. Looked up from germline, CDR1 is MNHEY and CDR2 is SVGAGI. Generated by immunoSEQ multiplex PCR, the TCRdb table keeps only in-frame clones and is missing some. The repertoire consists of some 87,000 clones, with around 90% occurring once and the leading ten covering about 0.35%. This clone has a handful of counts. Sequences were obtained from T cells isolated from PBMCs. The rearrangement uses TRBV6-5 and TRBJ2-7, with D tentatively TRBD2 (5 bases). The TCR was taken from a human donor in good health. The CDR3 sequence: CASSYSGYYEQYF. As DNA, the CDR3 is TGTGCCAGCAGTTACAGCGGTTACTACGAGCAGTACTTC.